This TCR beta chain was identified during a study of blood T cell repertoires in COVID-19. Across the study: Italy, Spain and the United States were the sources of the convalescent and acute COVID-19 samples.

Method: immunoSEQ multiplex PCR; TCRdb's copy keeps in-frame clones and lacks some. This table holds some 200,000 clones, more than 80% found once. Participant reports of clinical history set cohort assignment. Recovered status in Cohort 3 required two negative PCRs, clearance, or symptom resolution. The CDR3 is 15 amino acids. From germline, CDR1 is MGHRA and CDR2 YSYEKL. V was cut by 1 base and J by 2 bases, with 12 bases left in between. The chain couples TRBV4-1 to TRBJ2-7; D not resolved. Sequenced sample: PBMCs or T cells enriched from blood (not recorded which). The receptor's source is a man aged 40-49 years who had recovered from COVID-19. CDR3: CASSQVFNRPYEQYF. DNA for the CDR3: TGCGCCAGCAGCCAAGTCTTTAACAGACCCTACGAGCAGTACTTC.